This T cell receptor beta chain was sequenced in a study of control samples from healthy donors and cancer patients. Assay used: immunoSEQ multiplex PCR; TCRdb lists only in-frame clones, some missing. The profile shows 90,000 to 100,000 clones, approximately 84% of them singletons. This CDR3 has 18 residues. V was clipped by 5 bases and J by 5 bases; unmatched bases: 17. In germline, CDR1 is SGHVS, CDR2 FQNEAQ. Material: PBMCs. The chain couples TRBV7-8 to TRBJ2-2, with 7 bases fitting TRBD1. The sequence derives from a man aged 65 to 79 with lung cancer. This chain's CDR3 is CASSPGRVIQGKTGELFF. CDR3 DNA: TGTGCCAGCAGCCCCGGACGGGTGATACAGGGGAAGACCGGGGAGCTGTTTTTT.